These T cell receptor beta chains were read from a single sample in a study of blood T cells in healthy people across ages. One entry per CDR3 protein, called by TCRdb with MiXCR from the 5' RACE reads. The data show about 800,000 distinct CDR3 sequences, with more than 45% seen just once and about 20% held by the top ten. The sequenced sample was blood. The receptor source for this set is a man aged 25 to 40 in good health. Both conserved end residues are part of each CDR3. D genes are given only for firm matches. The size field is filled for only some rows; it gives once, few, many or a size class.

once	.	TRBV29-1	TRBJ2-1	CSVVRVKKINLNEQFF	TGCAGCGTTGTTCGGGTGAAAAAAATAAACCTGAATGAGCAGTTCTTC
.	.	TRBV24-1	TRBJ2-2	CATSDSGELFF	TGTGCCACCAGTGATTCGGGGGAGCTGTTTTTT
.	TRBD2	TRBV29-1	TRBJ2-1	CSVQPGLAGDFEQFF	TGCAGCGTTCAACCGGGACTAGCGGGAGATTTTGAGCAGTTCTTC
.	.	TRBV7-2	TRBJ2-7	CASSLALMGTDYEQYF	TGTGCCAGCAGCTTAGCGCTGATGGGGACGGACTACGAGCAGTACTTC
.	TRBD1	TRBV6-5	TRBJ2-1	CASSYIGTGGRNEQFF	TGTGCCAGCAGTTACATCGGGACAGGGGGGCGAAATGAGCAGTTCTTC
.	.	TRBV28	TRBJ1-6	CASSFLIEGDNSPLHF	TGTGCCAGCAGTTTCCTGATCGAGGGAGACAATTCACCCCTCCACTTT
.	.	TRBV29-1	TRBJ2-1	CSVEGTPLISYNEQFF	TGCAGCGTTGAAGGGACACCGCTCATCTCCTACAATGAGCAGTTCTTC
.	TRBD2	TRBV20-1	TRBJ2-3	CSGTSGADTQYF	TGCAGTGGGACTAGCGGGGCAGATACGCAGTATTTT
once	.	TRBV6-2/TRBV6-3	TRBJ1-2	CASQRDPGGGYTF	TGTGCCAGCCAGCGAGACCCAGGTGGAGGCTACACCTTC
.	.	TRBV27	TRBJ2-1	CASSLPGAGSYNEQFF	TGTGCCAGCAGTTTGCCAGGGGCAGGGTCCTACAATGAGCAGTTCTTC
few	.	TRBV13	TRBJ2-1	CASSSKSRDEQFF	TGTGCCAGCAGCTCTAAGTCCCGGGATGAGCAGTTCTTC
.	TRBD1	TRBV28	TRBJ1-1	CASSLTGVQNTEAFF	TGTGCCAGCAGTTTAACAGGGGTTCAGAACACTGAAGCTTTCTTT
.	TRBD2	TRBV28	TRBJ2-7	CASSPERGGFYEQYF	TGTGCCAGCAGTCCCGAACGGGGGGGCTTCTACGAGCAGTACTTC
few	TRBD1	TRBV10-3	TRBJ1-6	CAISERQGVYSPLHF	TGTGCCATCAGTGAAAGACAGGGAGTCTATTCACCCCTCCACTTT
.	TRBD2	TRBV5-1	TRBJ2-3	CASSPGLAGALAESDTQYF	TGCGCCAGCAGCCCGGGACTAGCGGGGGCCCTGGCCGAGTCAGATACGCAGTATTTT
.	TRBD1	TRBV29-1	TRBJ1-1	CSVGTGEEAFF	TGCAGCGTCGGGACAGGGGAAGAAGCTTTCTTT
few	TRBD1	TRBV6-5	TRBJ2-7	CASSPIQGASEQYF	TGTGCCAGCAGCCCGATACAGGGGGCCAGCGAGCAGTACTTC
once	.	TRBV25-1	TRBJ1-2	CASSSGRAGYTF	TGTGCCAGCAGTTCAGGGAGGGCTGGCTACACCTTC
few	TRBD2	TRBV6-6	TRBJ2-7	CASSETSELEQYF	TGTGCCAGCAGCGAGACTAGCGAACTCGAGCAGTACTTC
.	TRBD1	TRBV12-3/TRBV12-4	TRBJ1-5	CASILRDRGHQPQHF	TGTGCCAGCATTCTCCGGGACAGGGGTCATCAGCCCCAGCATTTT
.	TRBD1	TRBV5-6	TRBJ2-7	CASNKIPGQGNEQYF	TGTGCCAGCAACAAAATTCCGGGACAGGGCAATGAGCAGTACTTC
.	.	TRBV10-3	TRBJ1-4	CAISGAGDEKLFF	TGTGCCATCAGTGGGGCAGGGGATGAAAAACTGTTTTTT
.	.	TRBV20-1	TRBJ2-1	CSASGITGVSYKEQFF	TGCAGTGCTAGTGGTATTACGGGAGTGTCCTACAAGGAGCAGTTCTTC
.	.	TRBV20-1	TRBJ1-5	CSARRSGEGGNQPQHF	TGCAGTGCTAGGAGGTCTGGGGAAGGGGGCAATCAGCCCCAGCATTTT
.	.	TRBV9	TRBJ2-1	CASSVAGFNNEQFF	TGTGCCAGCAGCGTAGCAGGCTTCAACAATGAGCAGTTCTTC
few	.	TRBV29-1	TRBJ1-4	CSGTSTTNEKLFF	TGCAGCGGTACCTCTACAACTAATGAAAAACTGTTTTTT
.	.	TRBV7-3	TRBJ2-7	CASSSGAASAEQYF	TGTGCCAGCAGCTCCGGGGCCGCATCCGCCGAGCAGTACTTC
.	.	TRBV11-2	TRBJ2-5	CASTTAYQETQYF	TGTGCCAGCACCACCGCTTACCAAGAGACCCAGTACTTC
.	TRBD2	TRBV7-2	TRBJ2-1	CASSTQTTGTSGRNEQFF	TGTGCCAGCAGCACCCAAACGACCGGGACTAGCGGGAGAAATGAGCAGTTCTTC
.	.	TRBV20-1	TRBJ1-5	CSASKGDAQHF	TGCAGTGCTAGTAAAGGGGACGCCCAGCATTTT
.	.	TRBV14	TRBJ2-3	CASRPRSSTDTQYF	TGTGCCAGCAGGCCCCGCTCAAGCACAGATACGCAGTATTTT
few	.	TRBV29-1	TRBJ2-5	CSVEDPAGQQETQYF	TGCAGCGTTGAAGATCCAGCCGGGCAGCAAGAGACCCAGTACTTC
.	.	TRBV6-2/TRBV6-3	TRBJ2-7	CASSDETRYEQYF	TGTGCCAGCAGTGACGAGACGAGATACGAGCAGTACTTC
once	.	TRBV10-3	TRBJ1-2	CAISDRRVGNYGYTF	TGTGCCATCAGTGATAGGCGTGTAGGAAACTATGGCTACACCTTC
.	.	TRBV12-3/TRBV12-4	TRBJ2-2	CASSLVGPVPGELFF	TGTGCCAGCAGTTTAGTTGGGCCCGTCCCCGGGGAGCTGTTTTTT
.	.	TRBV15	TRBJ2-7	CATSHTKGGGEQYF	TGTGCCACCAGCCATACAAAAGGGGGTGGCGAGCAGTACTTC
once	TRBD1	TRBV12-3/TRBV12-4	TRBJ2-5	CASSFQGQATGETQYF	TGTGCCAGCAGCTTCCAGGGACAGGCCACTGGGGAGACCCAGTACTTC
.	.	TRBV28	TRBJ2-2	CASSWGRTGELFF	TGTGCCAGCAGCTGGGGACGCACCGGGGAGCTGTTTTTT
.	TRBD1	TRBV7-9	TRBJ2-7	CASSPSGGSAYEQYF	TGTGCCAGCAGCCCATCAGGGGGCTCGGCTTACGAGCAGTACTTC
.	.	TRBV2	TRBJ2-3	CASTRRRSGTDTQYF	TGTGCCAGCACGCGGCGTCGGAGCGGCACAGATACGCAGTATTTT
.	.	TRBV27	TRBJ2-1	CASSLRRAGNEQFF	TGTGCCAGCAGTTTAAGGCGGGCGGGCAATGAGCAGTTCTTC
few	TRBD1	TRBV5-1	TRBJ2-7	CASSLDSDRSYEQYF	TGCGCCAGCAGCTTGGATTCGGACAGGTCCTACGAGCAGTACTTC
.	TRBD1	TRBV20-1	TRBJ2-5	CSAREEGGNGGKTQYF	TGCAGTGCCAGAGAGGAAGGGGGCAATGGGGGAAAGACCCAGTACTTC
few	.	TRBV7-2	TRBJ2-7	CASSLDRAVYEQYF	TGTGCCAGCAGCTTAGACAGGGCAGTCTACGAGCAGTACTTC
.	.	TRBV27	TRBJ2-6	CASSSLGSTGANVLTF	TGTGCCAGCAGTTCTCTGGGGTCGACTGGGGCCAACGTCCTGACTTTC
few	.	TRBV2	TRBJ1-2	CASSEGGGGYTF	TGTGCCAGCAGTGAAGGGGGTGGCGGCTACACCTTC
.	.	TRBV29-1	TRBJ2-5	CSVAPEGGTQYF	TGCAGCGTTGCCCCAGAAGGGGGGACCCAGTACTTC
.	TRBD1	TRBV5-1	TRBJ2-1	CASSPPGQATFNEQFF	TGCGCCAGCAGCCCTCCTGGACAGGCAACATTCAATGAGCAGTTCTTC
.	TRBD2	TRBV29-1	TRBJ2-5	CSVGGSLQETQYF	TGCAGCGTTGGCGGGAGCCTGCAAGAGACCCAGTACTTC
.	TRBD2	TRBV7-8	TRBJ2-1	CASSLVSGTSGTSEQFF	TGTGCCAGCAGCTTAGTTTCCGGGACTAGCGGGACTAGTGAGCAGTTCTTC